The clone carrying this T cell receptor beta chain turned up a few times. Germline CDR1 and CDR2: LNHDA and SQIVND (reference sequence). The ends were cut back, 5 bases at V and 3 bases at J, with 7 bases in the middle. There are 13 residues in the CDR3. The source of the sample is a study of T cell changes during pregnancy in multiple sclerosis. The protocol was immunoSEQ multiplex PCR, while the TCRdb copy is restricted to in-frame clones and leaves out a portion. The sample holds 80,000 to 130,000 clones, roughly 92% seen once. The chain uses TRBV19 and TRBJ2-2; D gene ambiguous. This clonotype was obtained from a female donor with multiple sclerosis, enrolled in a pregnancy study. Material: peripheral blood, obtained in the second trimester of pregnancy. The CDR3 protein is CASSVRDTGELFF. The CDR3 nucleotides are TGTGCCAGTAGTGTCCGGGACACCGGGGAGCTGTTTTTT.